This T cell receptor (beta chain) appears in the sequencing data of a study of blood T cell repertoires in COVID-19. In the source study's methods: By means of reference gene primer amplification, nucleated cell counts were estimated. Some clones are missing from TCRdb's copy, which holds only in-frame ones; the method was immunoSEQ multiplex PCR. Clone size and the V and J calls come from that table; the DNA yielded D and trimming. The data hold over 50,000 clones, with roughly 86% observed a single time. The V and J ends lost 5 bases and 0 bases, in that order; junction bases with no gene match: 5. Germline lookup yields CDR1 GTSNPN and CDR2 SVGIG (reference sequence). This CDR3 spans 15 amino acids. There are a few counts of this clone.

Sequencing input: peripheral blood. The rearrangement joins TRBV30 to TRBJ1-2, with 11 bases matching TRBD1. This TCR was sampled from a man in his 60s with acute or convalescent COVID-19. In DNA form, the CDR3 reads TGTGCCTGGTGGCGGGACAGGGGGTCTAACTATGGCTACACCTTC. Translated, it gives CAWWRDRGSNYGYTF.